This TCR beta chain stems from a study of blood T cell repertoires in COVID-19 (dated by TCRdb to 2018 to 2021). Background on the whole study: Samples from collaborators originated in the United States, Italy and Spain and spanned both the acute and convalescent phases of COVID-19. The material from the prospective study consisted of cDNA or gDNA derived from T cells, B-cell-depleted T cells, or PBMCs. The samples were drawn from the first 160 participants of the ongoing ImmuneRACE study and from under 1,500 subjects provided by 6 global collaborators. HLA class I and class II types, where available, came from metadata supplied by the sample provider rather than from assay-based typing. Sample metadata almost always included a de-identified subject ID, COVID-19 status, age in years and sex. A freely available public database, intended as a resource for researchers studying the immune response to SARS-CoV-2, is where the repertoires were released. Subjects who had been exposed to COVID-19, were actively infected with it, or had recovered from it provided the deeply sampled blood TCRbeta repertoires that made up the dataset.

From the cysteine through the phenylalanine, the CDR3 covers 16 amino acids. The only DNA kept is the CDR3, 48 bases in frame from the first base. The germline V gene supplies CDR1 SGHTA and CDR2 FQGNSA. V lost 2 bases and J lost 5 bases, and the count of bases not matched to a germline gene is 9. The immunoSEQ Assay, a bias-controlled multiplex PCR, was used to amplify TCRbeta CDR3 regions from genomic DNA. The source study handled its data this way. The number of nucleated cells in each sample was estimated from the amplification of reference gene primers within the assay. To quantify the absolute abundance of each unique TCRbeta CDR3 rearrangement, sequence reads were collapsed and filtered. For each sample, productive Simpson clonality was calculated by taking the square root of Simpson's diversity index across productive rearrangements. Not all clones reach the TCRdb copy of this immuneACCESS table, which keeps in-frame sequences only. Checked studies attribute under half of the gap to unresolved V genes and leave the rest unexplained. The V and J calls and clone size are taken from that table; D and trimming were inferred from the DNA. The sample table contains some 70,000 clones; only one count was recorded for about 86% of them. In total, the top ten clones hold over 6% of the sample.

Worth noting for this clone: Its binding antigen is unknown. No much larger clonotype is one base removed from it; base qualities were not supplied.

What the study reported, not specific to this receptor: The quantity of clinical and demographic metadata differed by source and by participant and was supplied without curation.

Collaborating institutions collected whole blood in K2EDTA tubes following their own protocols. Collaborator samples were shipped for TCRbeta analysis as frozen whole blood, isolated PBMCs, or DNA extracted from either sample type. This TCR derives from a man in his forties or fifties with active COVID-19. Recombination joined TRBV7-2 with TRBJ2-5, with 9 junctional bases fitting TRBD2. Sequences were obtained from peripheral blood. CDR3 reads: CASSLSGTSRLETQYF. The nucleotide sequence is given as TGTGCCAGCAGCTTATCCGGGACTAGCCGTTTGGAGACCCAGTACTTC.